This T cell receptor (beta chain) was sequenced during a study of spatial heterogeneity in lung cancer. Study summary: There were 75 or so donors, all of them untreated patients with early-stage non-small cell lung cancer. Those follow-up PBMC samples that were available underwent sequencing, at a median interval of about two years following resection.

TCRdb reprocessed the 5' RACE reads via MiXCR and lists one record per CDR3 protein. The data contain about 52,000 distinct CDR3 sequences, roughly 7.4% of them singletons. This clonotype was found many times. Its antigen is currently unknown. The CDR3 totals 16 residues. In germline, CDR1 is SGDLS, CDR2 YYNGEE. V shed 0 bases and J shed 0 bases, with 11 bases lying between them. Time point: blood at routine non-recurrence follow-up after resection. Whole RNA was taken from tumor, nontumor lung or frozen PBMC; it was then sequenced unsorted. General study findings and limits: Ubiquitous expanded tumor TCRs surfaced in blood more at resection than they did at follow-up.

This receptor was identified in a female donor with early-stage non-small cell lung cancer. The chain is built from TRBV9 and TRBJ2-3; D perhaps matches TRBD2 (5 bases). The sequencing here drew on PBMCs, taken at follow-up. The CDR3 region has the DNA TGTGCCAGCAGCGTAGGGAGGACCTATAGCACAGATACGCAGTATTTT. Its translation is CASSVGRTYSTDTQYF. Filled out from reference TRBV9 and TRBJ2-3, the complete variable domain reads DSGVTQTPKHLITATGQRVTLRCSPRSGDLSVYWYQQSLDQGLQFLIQYYNGEERAKGNILERFSAQQFPDLHSELNLSSLELGDSALYFCASSVGRTYSTDTQYFGPGTRLTVL.